The sequence of this T cell receptor (beta chain) was determined in a study of blood T cell repertoires in COVID-19 (dated by TCRdb to 2018 to 2021). Study-level background: Samples covering the acute and convalescent phases of COVID-19 were provided by collaborators in the United States, Italy and Spain. The material from the prospective study consisted of cDNA or gDNA derived from T cells, B-cell-depleted T cells, or PBMCs. Deeply sampled blood TCRbeta repertoires from subjects exposed to, actively infected with, or recovered from COVID-19 were included in the dataset. A freely available public database, intended as a resource for researchers studying the immune response to SARS-CoV-2, is where the repertoires were released. Samples were obtained from the ongoing ImmuneRACE study (first 160 participants) and from about 1,300 subjects provided by 6 global collaborators. Where HLA class I and class II types were available, the types were taken from metadata supplied by the sample provider, not from assay-based typing. A de-identified subject ID, COVID-19 status, age in years and sex were almost always included in the sample metadata. What the study reported, not specific to this receptor: Clinical and demographic metadata were provided uncurated, with the amount varying by source and participant.

TCRbeta CDR3 regions were amplified from genomic DNA by means of the immunoSEQ Assay, a bias-controlled multiplex PCR. As for how the authors treated the data: The number of nucleated cells in each sample was estimated from the amplification of reference gene primers within the assay. To quantify the absolute abundance of each unique TCRbeta CDR3 rearrangement, sequence reads were collapsed and filtered. Productive Simpson clonality was computed per sample as the square root of Simpson's diversity index over productive rearrangements. TCRdb re-hosts the immuneACCESS table, in-frame sequences only. Its copies lack some clones; in the studies checked, an unresolved V gene accounts for under half of them, and the cause for the rest is not known. Clonal size and the V and J genes are those of that table, whereas D and trimming came from the DNA. This sample lists approximately 290,000 clones; roughly 90% were detected once. The ten most abundant clones make up around 2.2% of the sample.

The CDR3 starts with the cysteine, ends with the phenylalanine, and has 14 residues. CDR3 DNA is the only sequence kept; it has 42 bases, read in frame from the first base. The germline V gene yields MRHNA for CDR1 and SNTAGT for CDR2. V has 4 bases trimmed and J has 4 bases trimmed; junction bases matching no gene number 2. At one collaborating source in Seattle, patients were enrolled during active infection and were followed longitudinally through the course of disease. Each collaborating institution followed its own protocols to collect whole blood in K2EDTA tubes. For TCRbeta analysis, collaborator samples were shipped as frozen whole blood, as isolated PBMCs, or as DNA extracted from either sample type. This clone was counted a single time. Its recognized antigen is unknown. No qualities accompany the bases; no much larger clone lies one base away.

The chain is made from TRBV6-4 and TRBJ2-3; 10 bases in the junction line up with TRBD2. Material for sequencing was peripheral blood. The sequence came from a woman in her twenties or thirties with COVID-19, enrolled during active disease. The nucleotides are TGTGCCAGCAGTGCCGGGACTAGCGCAGATACGCAGTATTTT. Its product reads: CASSAGTSADTQYF.